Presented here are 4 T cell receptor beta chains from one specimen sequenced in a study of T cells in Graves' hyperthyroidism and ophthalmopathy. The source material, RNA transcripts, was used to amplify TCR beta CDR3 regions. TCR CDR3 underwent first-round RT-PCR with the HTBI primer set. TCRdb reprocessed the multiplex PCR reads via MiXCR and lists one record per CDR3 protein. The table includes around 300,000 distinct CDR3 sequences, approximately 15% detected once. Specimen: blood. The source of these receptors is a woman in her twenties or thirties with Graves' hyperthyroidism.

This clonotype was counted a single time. In DNA, the CDR3 is TGTGCCAGCTGCTTGACTAGCGGGACCCCCGGGGAGCTGTTTTTT. It yields the protein CASCLTSGTPGELFF. V gene TRBV9 combines with J gene TRBJ2-2; 11 positions agree with TRBD2. Trimming removed 7 bases from V and 6 bases from J; junction bases left unmatched: 8. Germline V gene lookup returns CDR1 SGDLS and CDR2 YYNGEE. There are 15 residues in the CDR3. The full variable domain, in which reference TRBV9 and TRBJ2-2 provide the parts outside the CDR3, is DSGVTQTPKHLITATGQRVTLRCSPRSGDLSVYWYQQSLDQGLQFLIQYYNGEERAKGNILERFSAQQFPDLHSELNLSSLELGDSALYFCASCLTSGTPGELFFGEGSRLTVL.

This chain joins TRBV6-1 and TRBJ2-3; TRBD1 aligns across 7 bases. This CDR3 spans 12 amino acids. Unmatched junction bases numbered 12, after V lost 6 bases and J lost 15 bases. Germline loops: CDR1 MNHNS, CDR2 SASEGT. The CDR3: CASSLWQTGFYF. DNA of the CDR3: TGTGCCAGCAGCCTATGGCAGACAGGGTTCTATTTT.

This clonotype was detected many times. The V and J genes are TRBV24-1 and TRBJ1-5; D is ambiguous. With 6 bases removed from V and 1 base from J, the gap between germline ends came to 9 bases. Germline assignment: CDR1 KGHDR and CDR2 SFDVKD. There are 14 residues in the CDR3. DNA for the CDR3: TGTGCCACCAGTCCGGGCCCGAGCAATCAGCCCCAGCATTTT. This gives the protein CATSPGPSNQPQHF.

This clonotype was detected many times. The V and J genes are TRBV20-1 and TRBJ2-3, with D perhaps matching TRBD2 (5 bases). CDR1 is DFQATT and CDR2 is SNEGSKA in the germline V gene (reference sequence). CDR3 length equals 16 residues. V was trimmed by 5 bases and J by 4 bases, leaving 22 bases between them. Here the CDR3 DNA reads TGCAGTGCTTCTCCGTCCCCGGGGTTCTCCGCAGATACGCAGTATTTT. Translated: CSASPSPGFSADTQYF.